The 18 T cell receptor beta chains listed next were all sequenced from one sample in a study of technical replicates of blood from a few donors (dated by TCRdb to about 2017). The library was built by means of the immunoSEQ multiplex PCR assay. TCRdb took over this immuneACCESS table, retaining in-frame rearrangements with V and J assigned. Such tables are incomplete; in checked studies, under half of the missing clones stem from an unresolved V gene, and the remainder is unexplained. The sample profile shows tens of thousands of clones; around 94% of them were found once. The ten largest make up 0.25% of the sample. The sample taken for sequencing was T cells isolated from PBMCs. The receptors derive from a human donor in good health.

The V call is TRBV7-4, the J call TRBJ1-1, with 10 bases identical to TRBD1. Germline V gives CDR1 SGHVT, CDR2 SQSDAQ. CDR3 length: 14 residues. V lost 4 bases, J lost 9 bases, and 8 bases stayed unmatched. The CDR3 DNA follows: TGTGCCAGCAGCTCGGGACAGGGGAGTGGAAAAGCTTTCTTT. As protein: CASSSGQGSGKAFF.

V gene TRBV30 combines with J gene TRBJ2-1; weak D call: TRBD1 (6 bases). V lost 4 bases and J lost 4, with 11 bases in between. This CDR3 contains 13 residues. The germline gives CDR1 GTSNPN, CDR2 SVGIG (reference sequence). CDR3 sequence reads: CAWKGDSYNEQFF. CDR3 bases: TGTGCCTGGAAGGGGGATAGTTACAATGAGCAGTTCTTC.

The chain carries TRBV2 and TRBJ2-7, with D tentatively TRBD1 (6 bases). Trimming left V 5 bases short and J 3 bases short, with 11 bases between. The V gene's germline CDR1 is SNHLY and CDR2 FYNNEI. This CDR3 spans 13 amino acids. This chain's CDR3 is CASSPGQFYEQYF. The DNA of the CDR3 is TGTGCCAGCAGTCCCGGACAGTTCTACGAGCAGTACTTC.

The chain's CDR3 is CAWSVRLTGDQPQHF. The CDR3 bases are TGTGCCTGGAGTGTACGTCTTACAGGGGATCAGCCCCAGCATTTT. The chain combines TRBV30 with TRBJ1-5; 7 bases agree with TRBD1. CDR1 is GTSNPN and CDR2 is SVGIG in the germline V gene (reference sequence). V trimming: 0 bases; J trimming: 5 bases; junction bases outside the gene matches: 7. This CDR3 contains 15 residues.

The chain is built from TRBV28 and TRBJ1-1; TRBD1 aligns across 8 bases. Germline V gene lookup returns CDR1 MDHEN and CDR2 SYDVKM. This CDR3 comprises 15 residues. V lost 4 bases to trimming and J lost 1 base; unmatched junction nucleotides: 5. CDR3 sequence (DNA): TGTGCCAGCAGTTCCCGGGACAGGAGGAACACTGAAGCTTTCTTT. Translation gives CASSSRDRRNTEAFF.

J is TRBJ2-3 and V is TRBV2, with 8 bases aligning to TRBD1. This CDR3 has 16 residues. Germline V gives CDR1 SNHLY, CDR2 FYNNEI. After removal of 6 bases from V and 3 bases from J, the junction contained 11 bases not matched to a gene. CDR3 DNA sequence: TGTGCCAGCAGGGTCTCCCCGGGACAGGCTACAGATACGCAGTATTTT. It codes for CASRVSPGQATDTQYF. Based on the CDR3 plus reference TRBV2 and TRBJ2-3, the full variable domain is EPEVTQTPSHQVTQMGQEVILRCVPISNHLYFYWYRQILGQKVEFLVSFYNNEISEKSEIFDDQFSVERPDGSNFTLKIRSTKLEDSAMYFCASRVSPGQATDTQYFGPGTRLTVL.

The rearrangement uses TRBV15 and TRBJ2-7, with D perhaps matching TRBD1 (6 bases). The CDR3 has 14 residues. Germline values: CDR1 LNHNV, CDR2 YYDKDF (reference sequence). V was shortened by 0 bases and J by 5 bases, with 11 bases between the two germline ends. The DNA for the CDR3 is TGTGCCACCAGCAGAGAAACAGGGTATGACGAGCAGTACTTC. This codes for CATSRETGYDEQYF.

The chain combines TRBV19 with TRBJ1-6; the match to TRBD1 covers 9 bases. J lost 7 bases, V lost 4 bases, and 8 bases had no gene match. This CDR3 is 16 amino acids long. Germline V gene lookup returns CDR1 LNHDA and CDR2 SQIVND (reference sequence). The CDR3 spells CASSTIAGTGNSPLHF. The CDR3 region has the DNA TGTGCCAGTAGTACAATAGCCGGGACAGGGAATTCACCCCTCCACTTT.

This clone was detected once. The chain has TRBV10-2 and TRBJ2-1, with D perhaps matching TRBD1 (5 bases). The germline V gene encodes CDR1 WSHSY and CDR2 SAAADI. The CDR3 loop spans 13 amino acids. Trimming removed 7 bases at V and 3 bases at J, with 10 bases between. DNA of the CDR3: TGCGCCAGCATAAGGGGCGGCTACAATGAGCAGTTCTTC. As protein: CASIRGGYNEQFF.

J is TRBJ2-3 and V is TRBV27; TRBD2 aligns across 8 bases. Germline assignment: CDR1 MNHEY and CDR2 SMNVEV (reference sequence). The trim removed 4 bases at V and 4 bases at J, leaving 7 bases unmatched. The CDR3 contains 15 residues. CDR3 DNA: TGTGCCAGCAGTTCAACCAGACTAGCGTCAGATACGCAGTATTTT. Its translation: CASSSTRLASDTQYF.

The J gene is TRBJ2-3, the V gene TRBV6-4; 9 bases are shared with TRBD1. The CDR3 length is 14 residues. Trimming took 4 bases from V and 1 from J; bases not matched to a gene: 0. CDR1 MRHNA and CDR2 SNTAGT come from the germline V gene. The CDR3 here is CASSGTGGTDTQYF. CDR3 coding DNA: TGTGCCAGCAGTGGGACAGGGGGCACAGATACGCAGTATTTT.

This sequence joins TRBV19 and TRBJ1-2, with D hard to call. Per germline, CDR1 LNHDA and CDR2 SQIVND (reference sequence). V lost 9 bases, J lost 2 bases, and 13 bases lay in between. The CDR3 totals 13 residues. The CDR3 DNA sequence: TGTGCCAGAGGTGCCGGAGCCAACTATGGCTACACCTTC. Translated: CARGAGANYGYTF.

The chain carries TRBV2 and TRBJ2-3, with 10 bases fitting TRBD1. The J segment lost 2 bases and the V segment lost 7 bases, leaving 6 bases of the junction unmatched. Germline V CDR1 and CDR2: SNHLY, FYNNEI. This CDR3 region has 15 residues. CDR3 loop: CASTRTGGHTDTQYF. CDR3 in DNA: TGTGCCAGCACCAGGACAGGGGGTCACACAGATACGCAGTATTTT.

The chain has TRBV27 and TRBJ1-4; 7 bases align to TRBD1. The CDR3 consists of 15 residues. Per germline, CDR1 MNHEY and CDR2 SMNVEV (reference sequence). Losses at the gene ends were 5 bases for V and 6 bases for J; bases not matched to a gene: 9. The CDR3 DNA reads as TGTGCCAGCAGTACCGACAGGGTTTCGTATGAAAAACTGTTTTTT. As protein: CASSTDRVSYEKLFF.

The table lists this clone with a count of one. The chain combines TRBV6-5 with TRBJ1-6; D gene uncertain. There are 15 residues in the CDR3. CDR1 MNHEY and CDR2 SVGAGI come from the germline V gene. Trimming left V 4 bases short and J 0 bases short, with 7 bases between. This CDR3 is CASSSESSYNSPLHF. The CDR3 bases are TGTGCCAGCAGTTCGGAGAGCTCCTATAATTCACCCCTCCACTTT.

The V call is TRBV10-3, the J call TRBJ2-2; possible D gene TRBD1, 5 bases. The CDR3 has 12 residues. Germline-derived CDR1 and CDR2 are ENHRY and SYGVKD. V lost 6 bases and J lost 7, with 9 bases in between. Written as DNA, the CDR3 is TGTGCCATCAGCAGGGAAGTCGGGGAGCTGTTTTTT. Protein sequence: CAISREVGELFF.

V gene TRBV6-1 combines with J gene TRBJ2-2; TRBD2 is a possible D gene (6 bases). Germline V gene data show CDR1 as MNHNS and CDR2 as SASEGT. CDR3 length: 15 residues. Deletions cut 5 bases from V and 3 bases from J, with 13 bases between. The CDR3 reads CASSLTGDYTGELFF. The CDR3 DNA is TGTGCCAGCAGTTTAACGGGAGACTACACCGGGGAGCTGTTTTTT.

The chain links TRBV15 to TRBJ1-5; TRBD1 aligns across 11 bases. This CDR3 is 16 amino acids long. The germline V gene has CDR1 LNHNV and CDR2 YYDKDF (reference sequence). Trimming at V came to 6 bases and at J to 3 bases, leaving 7 bases not matched to a gene. The CDR3 DNA follows: TGTGCCACCAGGAGGACAGGGGGCCTAGTCAATCAGCCCCAGCATTTT. Protein sequence: CATRRTGGLVNQPQHF.